The 21 T cell receptor beta chains below come from one sample, sequenced in a study of beta chain features in type 1 diabetes. Broader study findings: Across all four CD4+ subsets, people with type 1 diabetes showed modestly shorter TCRB CDR3s.

Their antigen targets remain unknown. The whole isolated RNA underwent reverse transcription, so sequencing captured expressed TCRB transcripts. Sequenced by immunoSEQ multiplex PCR; TCRdb stores in-frame clones only, minus some. Of about 650,000 clones listed, about an eighth are singletons. The sample taken for sequencing was naive CD4+ T cells from blood. The source is a young man with type 1 diabetes.

This clone appeared a few times. The chain has TRBV7-9 and TRBJ2-1; 8 bases map to TRBD2. The CDR3 has 15 residues. J gave up 7 bases and V 1 base, and 6 bases lay outside the gene matches. Germline values: CDR1 SEHNR, CDR2 FQNEAQ (reference sequence). The CDR3 here is CASSLGGLAVNEQFF. The DNA for the CDR3 is TGTGCCAGCAGCTTAGGAGGACTAGCTGTGAATGAGCAGTTCTTC. Combining the CDR3 with reference TRBV7-9 and TRBJ2-1 gives the whole variable domain DTGVSQNPRHKITKRGQNVTFRCDPISEHNRLYWYRQTLGQGPEFLTYFQNEAQLEKSRLLSDRFSAERPKGSFSTLEIQRTEQGDSAMYLCASSLGGLAVNEQFFGPGTRLTVL.

V is TRBV27 and J is TRBJ1-1, with unresolved D. This CDR3 has 15 residues. Germline-derived CDR1 and CDR2 are MNHEY and SMNVEV (reference sequence). V was cut by 4 bases and J by 6 bases, with 18 bases left in between. CDR3 nucleotide sequence: TGTGCCAGCAGTTCGATGACCGCGTCTGCCCCTGAAGCTTTCTTT. Translated, it gives CASSSMTASAPEAFF.

This clone was counted only a few times. This rearrangement joins TRBV7-2 to TRBJ2-5; D remains ambiguous. Looked up from germline, CDR1 is SGHTA and CDR2 is FQGNSA. The CDR3 is made up of 15 amino acids. The V end was cut by 3 bases, the J end by 1 base, with 12 bases between. CDR3 coding DNA: TGTGCCAGCAGCTTCGGGCAGACCAGCCAAGAGACCCAGTACTTC. This codes for CASSFGQTSQETQYF.

This chain joins TRBV5-4 and TRBJ2-3; tentatively, D is TRBD1 (6 bases). This CDR3 region has 15 residues. CDR1 is SGHNT and CDR2 is YYREEE in the germline V gene (reference sequence). Deletions cut 2 bases from V and 6 bases from J, with 16 bases between. Here the CDR3 DNA reads TGTGCCAGCAGCTTCCCAGGGGCGTCGGCGGATACGCAGTATTTT. Residues: CASSFPGASADTQYF.

This clone has only a few counts. This chain uses TRBV6-1 with TRBJ2-2, with 8 nucleotides matching TRBD1. The CDR3 runs to 15 residues. CDR1 and CDR2 from the germline V gene are MNHNS and SASEGT. J was trimmed by 1 base and V by 3 bases; bases with no gene match: 1. CDR3 in DNA: TGTGCCAGCAGTGACAGGGGGCGGAACACCGGGGAGCTGTTTTTT. Protein sequence: CASSDRGRNTGELFF.

The rearrangement links TRBV6-5 to TRBJ1-1; no clear D gene. The CDR3 sequence is 11 residues long. The V end lost 10 bases, the J end lost 2 bases, and 8 bases lay between the germline ends. Germline CDR1 and CDR2: MNHEY and SVGAGI. CDR3 sequence: CAIRSNTEAFF. CDR3 nucleotides: TGTGCCATCAGGTCCAACACTGAAGCTTTCTTT.

The chain couples TRBV11-2 to TRBJ1-2, with D unresolved. V lost 0 bases and J lost 7, with 12 bases in between. CDR1 is SGHAT and CDR2 is FQNNGV in the germline V gene. This CDR3 is built from 14 residues. The CDR3 region is CASSLEEVGTGYTF. The CDR3 DNA reads as TGTGCCAGCAGCTTAGAAGAGGTGGGAACTGGCTACACCTTC.

This clone has just a few counts. At the DNA level, this CDR3 is encoded by other sequences in the same sample as well. This rearrangement joins TRBV4-3 to TRBJ1-1, with 7 bases aligning to TRBD1. J was trimmed by 1 base and V by 5 bases; bases with no gene match: 4. Per the germline V gene, CDR1 is LGHNA and CDR2 is YSLEER. The CDR3 sequence is 14 residues long. CDR3 bases: TGCGCCAGCAGCAGGGGACAGCAGAACACTGAAGCTTTCTTT. It yields the protein CASSRGQQNTEAFF.

This chain links TRBV15 with TRBJ2-7; 10 bases are shared with TRBD2. J gave up 2 bases and V 3 bases, and 4 bases lay outside the gene matches. The CDR3 sequence is 15 residues long. Germline loops: CDR1 LNHNV, CDR2 YYDKDF (reference sequence). The CDR3 DNA reads as TGTGCCACCAGCAGGGTACTAGCGGGGACCTACGAGCAGTACTTC. It codes for CATSRVLAGTYEQYF.

The chain combines TRBV30 with TRBJ1-3; D uncertain. From germline, CDR1 is GTSNPN and CDR2 SVGIG (reference sequence). V lost 0 bases, J lost 4 bases, and 7 bases lay in between. The CDR3 extends over 13 amino acids. The CDR3, as DNA: TGTGCCTGGAGTGTTACAGCGGGAAACACCATATATTTT. It translates to CAWSVTAGNTIYF.

This clone has only a few counts. The chain is built from TRBV7-9 and TRBJ2-6; D gene ambiguous. CDR1 is SEHNR, CDR2 FQNEAQ, per germline (reference sequence). The CDR3 loop spans 15 amino acids. V lost 5 bases to trimming and J lost 2 bases, with 10 bases between them. The CDR3 coding sequence is TGTGCCAGCAGCAGAAGGGCACCTGGGGCCAACGTCCTGACTTTC. It encodes CASSRRAPGANVLTF.

J is TRBJ2-5 and V is TRBV2; D gene unclear. Germline-derived CDR1 and CDR2 are SNHLY and FYNNEI. CDR3 length equals 12 residues. The germline V and J ends were trimmed by 6 bases and 5 bases, with 10 bases remaining between them. CDR3 nucleotides: TGTGCCAGCAGGGATGATCAGGAGACCCAGTACTTC. Residues: CASRDDQETQYF.

This clone was counted only a few times. The chain employs TRBV13 and TRBJ1-1; D gene uncertain. Germline CDR1 is PRHDT and CDR2 is FYEKMQ (reference sequence). The CDR3 runs 13 residues. V lost 6 bases, J lost 2 bases, and 10 bases lay in between. As DNA, the CDR3 is TGTGCCAGCAGGGCACAAGTAAACACTGAAGCTTTCTTT. Residues: CASRAQVNTEAFF.

This clone showed up just once. The V gene is TRBV6-5, the J gene TRBJ2-7, with 9 positions matching TRBD2. Trimming removed 6 bases from V and 5 bases from J; junction bases left unmatched: 8. This CDR3 comprises 14 residues. Looked up from germline, CDR1 is MNHEY and CDR2 is SVGAGI. The CDR3: CASRTSGTSNEQYF. CDR3 in DNA: TGTGCCAGCAGAACCTCCGGGACTAGCAACGAGCAGTACTTC.

This clone was seen only a few times. The rearrangement uses TRBV9 and TRBJ2-2, with D unclear. Germline V gene sequence: CDR1 SGDLS, CDR2 YYNGEE. The CDR3 is made up of 14 amino acids. Trimming took 0 bases from V and 1 from J, leaving 4 bases between them. CDR3 nucleotide sequence: TGTGCCAGCAGCGTAGCAGAGAACACCGGGGAGCTGTTTTTT. It encodes CASSVAENTGELFF.

A note on this clone: This specimen includes other DNA sequences encoding the same CDR3. The chain employs TRBV7-2 and TRBJ2-7, with D unresolved. Germline assignment: CDR1 SGHTA and CDR2 FQGNSA. CDR3 length: 13 residues. The V and J ends lost 0 bases and 1 base respectively, with 4 bases between them. CDR3: CASSLASSYEQYF. The CDR3, as DNA: TGTGCCAGCAGCTTAGCTTCGTCCTACGAGCAGTACTTC. The entire variable domain, with the rest obtained from reference TRBV7-2 and TRBJ2-7, is as follows: GAGVSQSPSNKVTEKGKDVELRCDPISGHTALYWYRQSLGQGLEFLIYFQGNSAPDKSGLPSDRFSAERTGGSVSTLTIQRTQQEDSAVYLCASSLASSYEQYFGPGTRLTVT.

This chain uses TRBV7-9 with TRBJ1-6, with D tentatively TRBD1 (5 bases). With 5 bases removed from V and 7 bases from J, the gap between germline ends came to 15 bases. Germline loops: CDR1 SEHNR, CDR2 FQNEAQ (reference sequence). CDR3 size: 15 residues. The CDR3 is CASSTWRGENSPLHF. CDR3 DNA: TGTGCCAGCAGCACGTGGAGGGGAGAGAATTCACCCCTCCACTTT.

This clone was observed a handful of times. This chain joins TRBV4-2 and TRBJ1-2; maybe TRBD1 (5 bases). Germline loops: CDR1 LGHNA, CDR2 YNFKEQ. The CDR3 contains 16 residues. Trimming shortened V by 3 bases and J by 0 bases, and 14 bases separated the two germline ends. This CDR3 reads CASSQQGGEANYGYTF. CDR3 sequence (DNA): TGTGCCAGCAGCCAGCAGGGAGGGGAAGCTAACTATGGCTACACCTTC.

This clone occurred a few times. The genes are TRBV7-9 and TRBJ1-3, with a possible D match to TRBD1 (6 bases). The CDR3 is 15 amino acids. V lost 3 bases and J lost 0, with 9 bases in between. Per germline, CDR1 SEHNR and CDR2 FQNEAQ (reference sequence). The CDR3 reads CASSFRGISGNTIYF. CDR3 coding DNA: TGTGCCAGCAGCTTCAGGGGTATCTCTGGAAACACCATATATTTT.

This clone was found a few times. The V and J genes are TRBV7-9 and TRBJ2-5; maybe TRBD2 (5 bases). Deletions cut 2 bases from V and 2 bases from J, with 15 bases between. Germline CDR1 reads SEHNR; CDR2 reads FQNEAQ (reference sequence). The CDR3 consists of 16 residues. DNA for the CDR3: TGTGCCAGCAGCTTAAGGAGGCCCATGCAACAAGAGACCCAGTACTTC. As protein: CASSLRRPMQQETQYF.

In regard to this clone: Other nucleotide sequences from this sample produce the same CDR3. The chain is built from TRBV30 and TRBJ1-5, with a weak D call TRBD1 (6 bases). This CDR3 contains 13 residues. Germline V gene data show CDR1 as GTSNPN and CDR2 as SVGIG (reference sequence). Trimming pared 0 bases from V and 6 bases from J, leaving 9 bases between. This chain's CDR3 is CAWSVRGGQPQHF. The CDR3 nucleotides are TGTGCCTGGAGTGTCAGAGGGGGTCAGCCCCAGCATTTT.